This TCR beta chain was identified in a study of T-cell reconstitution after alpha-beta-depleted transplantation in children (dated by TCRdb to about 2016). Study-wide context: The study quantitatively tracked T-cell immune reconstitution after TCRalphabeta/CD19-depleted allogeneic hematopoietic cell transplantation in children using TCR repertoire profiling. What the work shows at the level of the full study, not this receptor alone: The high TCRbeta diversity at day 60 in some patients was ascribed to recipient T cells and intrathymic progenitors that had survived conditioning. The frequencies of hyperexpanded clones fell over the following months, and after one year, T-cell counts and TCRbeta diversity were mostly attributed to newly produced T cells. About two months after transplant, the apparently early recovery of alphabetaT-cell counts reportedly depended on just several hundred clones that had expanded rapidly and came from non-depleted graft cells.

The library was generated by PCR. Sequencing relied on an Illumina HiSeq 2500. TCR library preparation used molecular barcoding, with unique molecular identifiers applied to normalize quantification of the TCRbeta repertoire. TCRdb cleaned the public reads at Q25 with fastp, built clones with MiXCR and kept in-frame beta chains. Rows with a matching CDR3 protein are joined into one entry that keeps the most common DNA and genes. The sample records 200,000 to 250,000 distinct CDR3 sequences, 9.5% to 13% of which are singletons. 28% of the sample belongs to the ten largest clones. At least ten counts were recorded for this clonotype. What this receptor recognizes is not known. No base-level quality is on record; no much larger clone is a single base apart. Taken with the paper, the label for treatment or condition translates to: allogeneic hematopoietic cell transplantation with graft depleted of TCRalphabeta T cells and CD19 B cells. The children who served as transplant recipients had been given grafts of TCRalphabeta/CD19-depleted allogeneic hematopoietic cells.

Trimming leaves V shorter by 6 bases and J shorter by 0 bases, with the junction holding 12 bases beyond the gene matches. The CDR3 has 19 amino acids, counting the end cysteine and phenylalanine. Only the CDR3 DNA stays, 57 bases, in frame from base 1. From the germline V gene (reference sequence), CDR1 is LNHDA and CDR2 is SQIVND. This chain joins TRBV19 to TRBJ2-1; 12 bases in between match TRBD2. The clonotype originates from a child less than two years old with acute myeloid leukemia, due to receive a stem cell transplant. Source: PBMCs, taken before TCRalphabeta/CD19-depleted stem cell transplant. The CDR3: CASRSRTSGNRSSYNEQFF. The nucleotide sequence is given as TGTGCCAGTAGGAGCCGGACTAGCGGGAACCGGAGCTCCTACAATGAGCAGTTCTTC.